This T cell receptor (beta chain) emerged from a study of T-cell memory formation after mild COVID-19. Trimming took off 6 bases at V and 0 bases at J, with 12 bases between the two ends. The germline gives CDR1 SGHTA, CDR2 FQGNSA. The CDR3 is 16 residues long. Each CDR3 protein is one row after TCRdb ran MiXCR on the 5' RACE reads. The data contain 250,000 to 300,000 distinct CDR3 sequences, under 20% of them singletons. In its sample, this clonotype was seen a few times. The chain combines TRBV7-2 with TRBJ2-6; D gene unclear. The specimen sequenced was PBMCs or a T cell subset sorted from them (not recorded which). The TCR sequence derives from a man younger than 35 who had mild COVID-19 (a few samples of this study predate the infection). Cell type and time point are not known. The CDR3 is CASSSPRGSGANVLTF. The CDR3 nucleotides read TGTGCCAGCAGTTCCCCGCGCGGCTCTGGGGCCAACGTCCTGACTTTC.